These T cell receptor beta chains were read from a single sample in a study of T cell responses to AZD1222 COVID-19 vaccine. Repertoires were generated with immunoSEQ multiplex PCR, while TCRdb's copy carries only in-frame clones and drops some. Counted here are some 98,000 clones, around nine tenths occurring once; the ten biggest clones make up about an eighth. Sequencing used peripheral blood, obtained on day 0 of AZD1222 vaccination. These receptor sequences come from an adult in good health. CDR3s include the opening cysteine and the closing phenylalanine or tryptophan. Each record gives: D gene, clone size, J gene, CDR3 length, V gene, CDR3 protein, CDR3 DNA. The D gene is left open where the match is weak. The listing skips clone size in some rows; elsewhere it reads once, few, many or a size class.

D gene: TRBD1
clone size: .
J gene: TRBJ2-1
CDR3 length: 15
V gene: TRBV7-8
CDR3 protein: CASSLTGQTYNEQFF
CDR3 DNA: TGTGCCAGCAGCTTAACGGGACAGACTTACAATGAGCAGTTCTTC

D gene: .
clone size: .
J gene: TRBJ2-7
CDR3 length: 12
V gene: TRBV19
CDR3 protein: CASSVDTREQYF
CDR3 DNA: TGTGCCAGTAGTGTGGACACGAGGGAGCAGTACTTC

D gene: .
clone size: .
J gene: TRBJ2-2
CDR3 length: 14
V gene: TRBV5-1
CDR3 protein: CASSGGFTDGELFF
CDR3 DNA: TGCGCCAGCAGCGGGGGTTTCACGGACGGGGAGCTGTTTTTT

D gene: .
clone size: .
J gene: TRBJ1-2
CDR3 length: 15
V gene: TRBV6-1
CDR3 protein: CASSEVGNRIYGYTF
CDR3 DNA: TGTGCCAGCAGTGAAGTTGGGAACAGGATCTATGGCTACACCTTC

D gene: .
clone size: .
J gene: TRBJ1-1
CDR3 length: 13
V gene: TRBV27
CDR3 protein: CASSLAPGAEAFF
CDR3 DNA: TGTGCCAGCAGTTTAGCCCCGGGCGCTGAAGCTTTCTTT

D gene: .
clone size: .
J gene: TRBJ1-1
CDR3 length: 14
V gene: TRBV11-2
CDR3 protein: CASSQQGYGTEAFF
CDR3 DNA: TGTGCCAGCAGCCAACAGGGATATGGCACTGAAGCTTTCTTT

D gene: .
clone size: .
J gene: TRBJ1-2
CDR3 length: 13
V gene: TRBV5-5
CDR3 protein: CASSREQHYGYTF
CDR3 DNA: TGTGCCAGCAGCCGCGAACAACACTATGGCTACACCTTC

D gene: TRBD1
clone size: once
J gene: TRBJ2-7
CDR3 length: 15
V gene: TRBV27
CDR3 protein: CASSLTPTGSYEQYF
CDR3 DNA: TGTGCCAGCAGTCTTACACCGACAGGGTCCTACGAGCAGTACTTC

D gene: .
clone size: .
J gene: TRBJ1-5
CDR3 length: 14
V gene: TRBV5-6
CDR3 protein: CASSFGTIRQPQHF
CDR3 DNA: TGTGCCAGCAGCTTCGGTACGATCCGTCAGCCCCAGCATTTT

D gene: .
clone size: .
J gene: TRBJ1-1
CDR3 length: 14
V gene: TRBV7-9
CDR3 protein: CASSSWGLSTEAFF
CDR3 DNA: TGTGCCAGCAGCTCATGGGGGTTAAGCACTGAAGCTTTCTTT

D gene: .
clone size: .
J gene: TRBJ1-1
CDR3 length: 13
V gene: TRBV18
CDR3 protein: CASSPPGYTEAFF
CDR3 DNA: TGTGCCAGCTCACCACCGGGATACACTGAAGCTTTCTTT

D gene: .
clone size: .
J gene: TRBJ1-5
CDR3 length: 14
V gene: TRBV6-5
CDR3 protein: CASSYEGSLGPQHF
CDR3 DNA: TGTGCCAGCAGTTACGAGGGGAGCCTAGGGCCCCAGCATTTT

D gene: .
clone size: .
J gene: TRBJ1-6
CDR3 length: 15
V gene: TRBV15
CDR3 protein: CATNQGAGVNSPLHF
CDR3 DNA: TGTGCCACCAACCAGGGAGCAGGGGTTAATTCACCCCTCCACTTT

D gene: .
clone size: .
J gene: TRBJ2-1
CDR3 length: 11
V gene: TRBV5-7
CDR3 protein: CASSLANEQFF
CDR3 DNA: TGTGCCAGCAGCTTAGCCAATGAGCAGTTCTTC

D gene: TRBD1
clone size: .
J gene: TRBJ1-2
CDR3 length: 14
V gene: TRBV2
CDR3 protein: CASRRGPAIYGYTF
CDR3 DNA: TGTGCCAGCAGAAGGGGGCCCGCTATCTATGGCTACACCTTC

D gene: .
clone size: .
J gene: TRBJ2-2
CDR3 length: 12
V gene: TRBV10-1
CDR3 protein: CAGHLATGELFF
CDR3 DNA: TGCGCCGGTCATCTAGCGACGGGGGAGCTGTTTTTT

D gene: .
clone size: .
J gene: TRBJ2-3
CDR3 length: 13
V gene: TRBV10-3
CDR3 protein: CASEDSYSNTQYF
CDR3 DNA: TGTGCCTCCGAGGATTCGTATTCCAATACGCAGTATTTT

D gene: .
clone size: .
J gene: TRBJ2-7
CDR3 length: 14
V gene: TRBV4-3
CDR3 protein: CASSQEDRSYEQYF
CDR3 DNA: TGCGCCAGCAGCCAAGAAGACAGGTCCTACGAGCAGTACTTC

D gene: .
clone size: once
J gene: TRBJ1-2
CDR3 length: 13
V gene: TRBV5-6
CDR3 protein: CASSATGIYGYTF
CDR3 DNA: TGTGCCAGCAGCGCCACGGGGATCTATGGCTACACCTTC

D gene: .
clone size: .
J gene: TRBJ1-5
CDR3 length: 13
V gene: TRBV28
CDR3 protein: CASSLLGGQPQHF
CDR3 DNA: TGTGCCAGCAGTTTATTGGGGGGTCAGCCCCAGCATTTT

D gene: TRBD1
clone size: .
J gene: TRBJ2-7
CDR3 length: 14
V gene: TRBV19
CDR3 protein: CASSTQGLEYEQYF
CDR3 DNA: TGTGCCAGTAGTACACAGGGGCTGGAGTACGAGCAGTACTTC

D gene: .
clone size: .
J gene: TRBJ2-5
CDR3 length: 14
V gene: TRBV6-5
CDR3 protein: CASSYSGRAETQYF
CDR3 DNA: TGTGCCAGCAGTTACTCGGGGAGAGCAGAGACCCAGTACTTC